A selection of T cell receptor beta chains follows, all from one sample in a study of early T cells in non-severe SARS-CoV-2 infection. TCRdb recomputed calls from the 5' RACE reads with MiXCR, one row per CDR3 protein. This table holds about 58,000 distinct CDR3 sequences, about 13% found once. Source material: whole blood. Receptor source: an adult who was a healthcare worker with PCR-confirmed SARS-CoV-2 infection or an uninfected control (not recorded which). Each CDR3 is given with its conserved first and last residue. Each record gives: D gene, clone size, J gene, V gene, CDR3 DNA, CDR3 protein. D genes are given only for firm matches. Only some rows state a clone size, as once, few, many or a class for expanded clones.

d_call: TRBD1; clone_size: NA; j_call: TRBJ1-2; v_call: TRBV5-4; cdr3_nt: TGTGCCAGCAGCTTGGCGGGACAGGGGAACTATGGCTACACCTTC; cdr3_aa: CASSLAGQGNYGYTF
d_call: NA; clone_size: NA; j_call: TRBJ1-1; v_call: TRBV4-1; cdr3_nt: TGCGCCAGCAGCCAAGCCCCGGCCCTGCGGGGCACTGAAGCTTTCTTT; cdr3_aa: CASSQAPALRGTEAFF
d_call: TRBD1; clone_size: NA; j_call: TRBJ1-1; v_call: TRBV4-1; cdr3_nt: TGCGCCAGCAGCCCCAAGGGACAGATGAACACTGAAGCTTTCTTT; cdr3_aa: CASSPKGQMNTEAFF
d_call: NA; clone_size: few; j_call: TRBJ1-2; v_call: TRBV10-1; cdr3_nt: TGCGCCAGCAGTGAGGGCGTCAATTTTGGCTACACCTTC; cdr3_aa: CASSEGVNFGYTF
d_call: NA; clone_size: NA; j_call: TRBJ1-5; v_call: TRBV7-8; cdr3_nt: TGTGCCAGCAGCTTAGCGCCGGGGGGAGCCCAGCCCCAGCATTTT; cdr3_aa: CASSLAPGGAQPQHF
d_call: NA; clone_size: many; j_call: TRBJ1-1; v_call: TRBV7-9; cdr3_nt: TGTGCCAGCAGCTTAGTAGGGGGTGGAACTGAAGCTTTCTTT; cdr3_aa: CASSLVGGGTEAFF
d_call: TRBD1; clone_size: few; j_call: TRBJ2-2; v_call: TRBV5-6; cdr3_nt: TGTGCCAGCAGCATGTTCGGGACAGCGAACACCGGGGAGCTGTTTTTT; cdr3_aa: CASSMFGTANTGELFF
d_call: NA; clone_size: many; j_call: TRBJ2-3; v_call: TRBV5-4; cdr3_nt: TGTGCCAGCAGGTGGGGACTTTCCAGCACAGATACGCAGTATTTT; cdr3_aa: CASRWGLSSTDTQYF
d_call: TRBD2; clone_size: NA; j_call: TRBJ2-2; v_call: TRBV5-4; cdr3_nt: TGTGCCAGCAGCTTGCCGGCTAGCGGGAATAACACCGGGGAGCTGTTTTTT; cdr3_aa: CASSLPASGNNTGELFF
d_call: TRBD1; clone_size: few; j_call: TRBJ1-5; v_call: TRBV28; cdr3_nt: TGTGCCAGCAGTTCGACAGGGTTCAGTCAGCCCCAGCATTTT; cdr3_aa: CASSSTGFSQPQHF
d_call: TRBD1; clone_size: NA; j_call: TRBJ2-4; v_call: TRBV29-1; cdr3_nt: TGCAGCGTTCATGGGGCAAGACAGGGCGCAAACATTCAGTACTTC; cdr3_aa: CSVHGARQGANIQYF
d_call: NA; clone_size: few; j_call: TRBJ1-5; v_call: TRBV7-9; cdr3_nt: TGTGCCAGCAGCTTTTACTCGGGAAGCAATCAGCCCCAGCATTTT; cdr3_aa: CASSFYSGSNQPQHF
d_call: NA; clone_size: few; j_call: TRBJ2-5; v_call: TRBV5-4; cdr3_nt: TGTGCCAGCAGCGAACCGGGGCCAGCACAAGAGACCCAGTACTTC; cdr3_aa: CASSEPGPAQETQYF
d_call: TRBD1; clone_size: many; j_call: TRBJ2-1; v_call: TRBV29-1; cdr3_nt: TGCAGCGCGTTACTACAGGGGGCTGCCGTCAATGAGCAGTTCTTC; cdr3_aa: CSALLQGAAVNEQFF
d_call: TRBD2; clone_size: many; j_call: TRBJ2-3; v_call: TRBV4-1; cdr3_nt: TGCGCCAGCAGCCAAGATCCCAGGACTAGCGGAGCAATGACAGATACGCAGTATTTT; cdr3_aa: CASSQDPRTSGAMTDTQYF
d_call: TRBD2; clone_size: few; j_call: TRBJ2-7; v_call: TRBV12-3/TRBV12-4; cdr3_nt: TGTGCCAGCAGCGGGACTAGCGGGAGGAGCGAGCAGTACTTC; cdr3_aa: CASSGTSGRSEQYF
d_call: NA; clone_size: few; j_call: TRBJ2-3; v_call: TRBV24-1; cdr3_nt: TGTGCCACCAGTCGCGGGACAAGCACAGATACGCAGTATTTT; cdr3_aa: CATSRGTSTDTQYF
d_call: NA; clone_size: NA; j_call: TRBJ1-5; v_call: TRBV29-1; cdr3_nt: TGCAGCGTTGCTAGCGGCAATCAGCCCCAGCATTTT; cdr3_aa: CSVASGNQPQHF
d_call: TRBD2; clone_size: many; j_call: TRBJ2-2; v_call: TRBV9; cdr3_nt: TGTGCCAGCAGCCCGCAGACTAGCGGGAAGAACGGGGAGCTGTTTTTT; cdr3_aa: CASSPQTSGKNGELFF
d_call: NA; clone_size: few; j_call: TRBJ2-1; v_call: TRBV7-9; cdr3_nt: TGTGCCAGCAGCTTCGTCCCGGGCCTTAACTCCTACAATGAGCAGTTCTTC; cdr3_aa: CASSFVPGLNSYNEQFF
d_call: TRBD2; clone_size: few; j_call: TRBJ2-2; v_call: TRBV7-3; cdr3_nt: TGTGCCAGCAGCTTAACGTCTAGCGGGGGGAACACCGGGGAGCTGTTTTTT; cdr3_aa: CASSLTSSGGNTGELFF